This entry lists 11 T cell receptor beta chains sequenced from one sample in a study of T-cell reconstitution after alpha-beta-depleted transplantation in children. Construction of the TCRbeta library involved unique molecular identifiers. TCRdb reprocessed the PCR reads via MiXCR and lists one record per CDR3 protein. Of roughly 90,000 distinct CDR3 sequences listed, 9% to 15% were seen once; the top ten hold approximately 15%. Sample: PBMCs from the stem cell graft donor, taken from the stem cell graft. These receptors originate from a human donor who donated a stem cell graft to a child with inherited bone marrow failure.

The rearrangement joins TRBV6-2 or TRBV6-3 to TRBJ2-1; possible D gene TRBD1, 5 bases. Trimming pared 2 bases from V and 0 bases from J, leaving 11 bases between. This CDR3 is 16 amino acids long. The germline CDR1 and CDR2 sequences are MNHEY and SVGEGT. The DNA of the CDR3 is TGTGCCAGCAGTTACATGGGGCAGCCCTCCTACAATGAGCAGTTCTTC. It yields the protein CASSYMGQPSYNEQFF.

This clonotype occurred many times. The chain recombines TRBV3-1 with TRBJ1-4, with D possibly matching TRBD1 (6 bases). CDR3 length: 16 amino acids. Deletions cut 0 bases from V and 3 bases from J, with 11 bases between. Germline lookup yields CDR1 LGHDT and CDR2 YNNKEL (reference sequence). This CDR3 is CASSQESGGSNEKLFF. CDR3 sequence (DNA): TGTGCCAGCAGCCAAGAAAGCGGGGGCTCTAATGAAAAACTGTTTTTT.

This clonotype was detected many times. V gene TRBV5-5 combines with J gene TRBJ1-1; 9 bases fit TRBD1. Germline assignment: CDR1 SGHKS and CDR2 YYEKEE (reference sequence). The CDR3 totals 14 residues. V lost 3 bases and J lost 7; bases outside the gene matches: 7. As DNA, the CDR3 is TGTGCCAGCAGCTCGACAGGGGGTGGTGTTGAAGCTTTCTTT. Its translation is CASSSTGGGVEAFF.

The CDR3 loop reads CAWSKMGMQGALFF. CDR3 DNA sequence: TGTGCCTGGAGTAAAATGGGAATGCAGGGGGCTCTGTTTTTT. This chain links TRBV30 with TRBJ1-4; 8 nucleotides agree with TRBD1. The CDR3 is made up of 14 amino acids. After removal of 2 bases from V and 14 bases from J, the junction contained 13 bases not matched to a gene. Per the germline V gene, CDR1 is GTSNPN and CDR2 is SVGIG (reference sequence).

This clonotype was picked up a small number of times. The gene calls are TRBV7-8 and TRBJ2-7, with no clear D. Trimming left V 0 bases short and J 5 bases short, with 5 bases between. This CDR3 has 12 amino acids. The germline CDR1 and CDR2 sequences are SGHVS and FQNEAQ. The CDR3 loop is CASSLAFHEQYF. The CDR3 DNA is TGTGCCAGCAGCTTAGCTTTCCACGAGCAGTACTTC.

This clonotype was counted ten times or more. The chain joins TRBV7-9 to TRBJ2-4; D may be TRBD1 (6 bases). Germline lookup yields CDR1 SEHNR and CDR2 FQNEAQ (reference sequence). V lost 2 bases to trimming and J lost 15 bases, with 14 bases between them. CDR3 length: 12 amino acids. This chain's CDR3 is CASSLRGTSPYF. DNA for the CDR3: TGTGCCAGCAGCTTAAGGGGGACCAGTCCGTACTTC.

At least ten counts were recorded for this clonotype. CDR3: CASSSQLRSEQFF. Here the CDR3 DNA reads TGTGCCAGCAGTTCACAGCTTCGAAGTGAGCAGTTCTTC. The V call is TRBV28, the J call TRBJ2-1; D is undetermined. The CDR3 contains 13 residues. Between the trimmed V and J ends, which lost 4 bases and 9 bases, there was a span of 13 bases. The germline V gene encodes CDR1 MDHEN and CDR2 SYDVKM.

This clonotype was seen at least ten times. The chain combines TRBV15 with TRBJ2-3; D gene uncertain. V shed 3 bases and J shed 0 bases, with 16 bases lying between them. This CDR3 has 17 residues. The germline V gene encodes CDR1 LNHNV and CDR2 YYDKDF (reference sequence). The CDR3 region is CATSRKIGDTSTDTQYF. The CDR3 nucleotides are TGTGCCACCAGCAGGAAAATAGGTGACACTAGCACAGATACGCAGTATTTT.

This clonotype was detected many times. The gene calls are TRBV7-2 and TRBJ1-2; D is ambiguous. V lost 4 bases and J lost 0, with 12 bases in between. The CDR3 contains 15 residues. CDR1 and CDR2 (germline): SGHTA, FQGNSA. CDR3 residues: CASSYGPSTNYGYTF. The DNA of the CDR3 is TGTGCCAGCAGCTACGGGCCTTCGACTAACTATGGCTACACCTTC.

This chain connects TRBV20-1 to TRBJ1-6; 7 nucleotides match TRBD1. The CDR3 loop spans 14 amino acids. Germline loops: CDR1 DFQATT, CDR2 SNEGSKA (reference sequence). V dropped 6 bases and J dropped 9; count of bases not matched to a gene: 11. DNA for the CDR3: TGCAGTGCCGATCCCGGACAGGAAAGTTCACCCCTCCACTTT. The encoded protein is CSADPGQESSPLHF.

The chain uses TRBV5-1 and TRBJ2-5; no definite D call. The CDR3 covers 13 residues. Germline CDR1 reads SGHRS; CDR2 reads YFSETQ. V lost 3 bases to trimming and J lost 2 bases, with 8 bases between them. CDR3 DNA sequence: TGCGCCAGCAGCTCCATGCGGCAAGAGACCCAGTACTTC. Encoded protein: CASSSMRQETQYF.